This note documents a single TCR beta chain sequence. Its cognate antigen is unknown. Germline CDR1 reads ENHRY; CDR2 reads SYGVKD. There are 12 residues in the CDR3. V lost 6 bases to trimming and J lost 3 bases, with 9 bases between them. The sample comes from a study of OX40 agonist ivuxolimab in advanced cancers. Study details: Prior checkpoint blockade (anti-PD-1, anti-PD-L1 or anti-CTLA-4) was permitted; approximately 44% had it. Study-level results: Averaged across samples, CD8+ T cells carried more expanded clones than CD4+ did.

Sequencing used immunoSEQ multiplex PCR; TCRdb keeps in-frame clones, though not all of them. The sample lists over 70,000 clones; about 93% were seen once. This rearrangement joins TRBV10-3 to TRBJ2-7, with D hard to call. The specimen comprised CD4+ or CD8+ T cells sorted from blood, sampled in a trial of the OX40 agonist ivuxolimab. The sequence derives from an adult with an advanced solid tumor such as melanoma, head and neck, liver or kidney cancer. The CDR3 DNA reads as TGTGCCATCAGCGTAAGCGTCTACGAGCAGTACTTC. Translated: CAISVSVYEQYF.